The present T cell receptor (beta chain) was sequenced within a study of human T cells and chemical hapten exposure (dated by TCRdb to the early 2020s). Describing the broader study: For sensitization, 2% DPC in acetone was applied to a 2 cm by 2 cm area of upper inner arm skin. Patients additionally received weekly therapeutic DPC doses to the scalp throughout the roughly 26-week study period. Patch testing was done on the upper back using Finn chambers containing 0.01% DPC, and results were scored after 6 days according to International Contact Dermatitis Research Group standards. The mostly female patient cohort included alopecia areata with under or over 50% scalp involvement, alopecia totalis and alopecia universalis. Libraries were pooled for sequencing, and per-sample TCR yields varied mainly because of small differences in library volumes within the pool. The study tracked peripheral blood TCR repertoire changes in vivo during primary and secondary sensitization to the hapten diphenylcyclopropenone (DPC) in alopecia patients. Blood samples were taken from patients before sensitization (week 0) and then at 2, 6 and about 24 weeks after DPC sensitization. For TCR sequencing, blood came from 25 to 35 alopecia patients at anywhere from one to four time points (pre-sensitization, 2, 6 and 24 weeks). The investigation overall reported the following: Compared with pre-sensitization or healthy control sets, expanded TCRs formed significantly more large CDR3 similarity clusters, which is consistent with antigen-driven responses. DPC sensitization did not change how many TCRs were above 1 in 1000 frequency, and no evidence was found of alterations in global repertoire structure. All patients had alopecia, a presumed autoimmune disease, so their immune response might differ from that of healthy individuals. After repeated subsampling, changes were observed in the strength of the expansion versus patch-test correlation and in the threshold at which the correlation became significant. The number of PT1 expanded TCRs positively correlated with patch test score, significant at thresholds 8, 16 and 32 but not 4.

Measured from the cysteine to the phenylalanine, the CDR3 is 17 residues long. Solely the CDR3 DNA is kept, with 51 bases framed from the first base. The time point label for this specimen denotes: patch test 2, 6 weeks after DPC sensitization. Explained via the paper, the treatment or condition label denotes: therapeutic diphenylcyclopropenone sensitization with weekly scalp DPC. At every patch-test visit, the blood draw took place before the patch test was put on. Patients were considered eligible if aged 18 to 70, diagnosed with alopecia and deemed suitable for DPC therapy, and patients were excluded if pregnant. Total RNA was isolated from unfractionated whole blood collected in Tempus Blood RNA tubes. Receptor libraries were prepared by RACE. TCRdb records NextSeq 500 as the sequencer. During library preparation, unique molecular identifiers were attached to individual cDNA molecules so that TCRs could be counted quantitatively and reproducibly. From each blood RNA sample, both TCR alpha and TCR beta chains were sequenced. The published analysis was carried out like this. The median number of TCRs per sample was 85,000 to 100,000, ranging from 23,224 to 690,600. The Decombinator software suite was used to annotate V, J and CDR3 in the TCR reads. To make PS versus PT1 abundance plots, every sample was subsampled to the same number of TCRs (28,000). TCRs were defined as expanded if absent before sensitization and observed at least eight times at the 2-week time point. TCRdb ran its own pipeline on the public reads, namely fastp trimming at Q25 and MiXCR clone calling, and kept in-frame beta chains. Under each unique CDR3 protein, matching rows form one entry showing the most common genes and DNA. TCRdb, not the authors, supplied the V and J calls. The sample table lists some 80,000 distinct CDR3 sequences, under 14% of them with a count of one. Approximately 1.4% of the sample goes to the ten largest clones.

This clonotype was seen ten or more times. Its antigen has not been determined. Within one base of it there is no much larger clone, and no base qualities were kept. The sequence derives from a man between 18 and 29 years old with alopecia areata. Some clones in this sample may be carry-over from other donors' samples. The sample consisted of whole blood, taken in connection with sensitization to the hapten diphenylcyclopropenone (DPC). This chain joins TRBV21-1 to TRBJ2-7; TRBD2, the table's D call, was not compared with the DNA. TRBV21-1 is a pseudogene locus. The DNA sequence follows: TGTGCCAGCAGCAAAGCGCTTTATCTCGGGACTAGTTACGAGCAGTACTTC. This codes for CASSKALYLGTSYEQYF.